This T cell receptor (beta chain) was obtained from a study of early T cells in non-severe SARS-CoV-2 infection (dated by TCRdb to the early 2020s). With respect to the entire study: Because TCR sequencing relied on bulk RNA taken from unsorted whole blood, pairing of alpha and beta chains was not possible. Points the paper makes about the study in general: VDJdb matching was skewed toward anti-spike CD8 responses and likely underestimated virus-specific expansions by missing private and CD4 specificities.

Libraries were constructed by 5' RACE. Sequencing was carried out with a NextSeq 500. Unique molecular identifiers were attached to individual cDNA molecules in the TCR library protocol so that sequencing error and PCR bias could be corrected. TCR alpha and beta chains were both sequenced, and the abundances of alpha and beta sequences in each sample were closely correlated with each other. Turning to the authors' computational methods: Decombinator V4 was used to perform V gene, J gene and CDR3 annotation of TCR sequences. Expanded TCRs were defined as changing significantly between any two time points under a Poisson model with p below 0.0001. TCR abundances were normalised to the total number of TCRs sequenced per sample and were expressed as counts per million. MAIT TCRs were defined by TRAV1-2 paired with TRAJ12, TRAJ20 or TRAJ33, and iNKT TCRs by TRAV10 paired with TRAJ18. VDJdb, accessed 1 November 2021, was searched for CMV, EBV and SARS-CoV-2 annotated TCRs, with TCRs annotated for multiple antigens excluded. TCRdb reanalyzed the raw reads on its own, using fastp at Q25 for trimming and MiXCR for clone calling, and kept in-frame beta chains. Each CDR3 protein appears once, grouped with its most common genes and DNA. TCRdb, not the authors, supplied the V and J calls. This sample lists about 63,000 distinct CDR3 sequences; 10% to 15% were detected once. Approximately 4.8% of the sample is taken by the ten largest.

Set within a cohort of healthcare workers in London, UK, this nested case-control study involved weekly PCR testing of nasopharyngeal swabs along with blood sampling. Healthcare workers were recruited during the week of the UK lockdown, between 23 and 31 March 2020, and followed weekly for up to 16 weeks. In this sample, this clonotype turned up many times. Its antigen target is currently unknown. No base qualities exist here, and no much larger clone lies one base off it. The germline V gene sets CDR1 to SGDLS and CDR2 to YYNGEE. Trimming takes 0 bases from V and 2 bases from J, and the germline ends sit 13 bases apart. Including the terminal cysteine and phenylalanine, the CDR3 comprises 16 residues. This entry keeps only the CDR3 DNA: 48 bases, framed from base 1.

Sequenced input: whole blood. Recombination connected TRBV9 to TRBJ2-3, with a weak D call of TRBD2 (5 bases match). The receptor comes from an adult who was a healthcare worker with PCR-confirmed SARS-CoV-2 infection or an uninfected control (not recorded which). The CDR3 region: CASSVAVTEVTDTQYF. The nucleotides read TGTGCCAGCAGCGTAGCCGTAACGGAGGTCACAGATACGCAGTATTTT.